What follows is one TCR beta chain and its context. Which antigen it targets is not known. The sample holds no much larger clone one base away, and base qualities are not on file. The library was generated by the immunoSEQ multiplex PCR assay. For the multiplex PCR, a mixture combining 60 forward primers for TCR Vbeta segments and 13 reverse primers for TCR Jbeta segments was used. A multiplex PCR assay on genomic DNA amplified the CDR3 region of rearranged TCR beta genes. The amplified TCR beta libraries were sequenced on the Illumina HiSeq System as 87-base-pair reads. Per the source publication's procedure: A later analysis counted around 72 million unique TCR beta chains across the 500 to 850 repertoires, and some 12 million of these chains were shared by at least two donors. To remove PCR and sequencing errors, raw reads were error-corrected and collapsed into unique sequences using a nearest-neighbor algorithm that merged closely related sequences. Alignment of CDR3 sequences to IMGT reference sequences was used to assign V, D and J gene segments. For a sequence to be retained, at least a six-nucleotide match to both a V gene segment and a J gene segment was required. A rearrangement was called productive if the CDR3 had no stop codons and remained in frame with V and J, and every other rearrangement was called non-productive. CDR3 was defined by IMGT convention, running from the second conserved V-encoded cysteine to the conserved J-encoded phenylalanine. The earlier analysis of about 560 of the donors excluded any sequence lacking an unambiguous match to a single V gene segment. In an earlier analysis of approximately 550 of the donors, V segments were called functional above 56.7% productive rearrangements and were called segregating when the between-donor standard deviation exceeded 5%. A statistical classification framework was developed to diagnose cytomegalovirus status using the catalog of TCR beta chain sequences. In a later analysis, V and J genes were assigned by comparing TCR nucleotide sequences against IMGT/GENE-DB human TR gene sequences. In a later analysis, CDR3 sequences and most-parsimonious VDJ recombination scenarios were assigned using the TCRdist pipeline. A later analysis defined each TCR beta chain by its CDR3 amino acid sequence plus V-gene family, and excluded reads lacking a unique V-gene family. In a later analysis, 550 to 650 highly shared, low-generation-probability nucleotide sequences were removed to address suspected cross-contamination and a sequencing artifact. For each public chain, a later analysis derived a clonal expansion index from normalized ranks of inferred template counts within each repertoire. Generation probabilities in a later analysis came from a VDJ recombination model fitted to out-of-frame rearrangements, and those results were checked against IGoR. A later analysis scored TCR-TCR, TCR-HLA and TCR-CMV co-occurrence with hypergeometric tests, applying a repertoire-size bias correction to TCR pairs. A later analysis estimated false discovery rates by permuting HLA or CMV assignments 20 times. A later analysis grouped co-occurring TCRs with DBSCAN, adding TCRdist sequence similarity when clustering within HLA-allele-positive subsets. Co-occurrence clustering excluded repertoires with fewer than 30,000 or more than 120,000 public chains, plus five with anomalous nucleotide sharing. TCRdb provides this immuneACCESS table in a form limited to in-frame rearrangements. Some clones are lacking; in checked studies, under half of them reflect an unresolved V gene, and why the rest are absent is not known. V and J calls and clone size are those listed in that table; D and trimming were worked out from the DNA. The sample table contains about 88,000 clones; only one count was recorded for 80% to 90% of them. The top ten constitute about 2.5% of the sample.

In total, 666 healthy bone marrow donors made up the cohort. At the time of sampling, every cohort member was nominally healthy, though immune exposures that went unrecorded were likely present. The donor was CMV seronegative and belonged to the group of around 350 seronegative cohort members. Every donor gave a peripheral blood sample, and the peripheral blood mononuclear cells from that sample were used for TCR beta sequencing. The Qiagen DNeasy Blood Extraction Kit was used to extract genomic DNA from the blood cell samples. Here V drops 2 bases and J drops 6 bases, and the junction holds 10 bases not matched to any gene. The CDR3, from cysteine to phenylalanine, totals 15 residues. Kept here is only the CDR3 DNA, which spans 45 bases and is read in frame from base 1. Looking up the germline V gene yields CDR1 MNHEY and CDR2 SVGAGI. The data belong to a study of cytomegalovirus exposure and HLA in healthy donors (dated by TCRdb to the late 2010s). Regarding the complete study: An earlier analysis of under 600 of the donors reported approximately 290 Gb of sequence data and around 120 million unique TCR beta sequences from 190 million or so T cells. Around 320 gigabases of sequencing data and 70 million to 85 million unique TCR sequences were included in an early release covering around 600 HLA-typed donors. Of the roughly 400 genotyped donors, 65% to 90% were placed in the genetic ancestry cluster associated with self-reported Caucasian donors. The study aimed to test whether cataloging public T cell receptors could reveal signatures of past pathogen exposure. The study used immunosequencing to profile the T cell repertoires of more than 650 subjects and linked those repertoires to cytomegalovirus serostatus. Along with the approximately 670-subject first cohort, a separate validation cohort of over a hundred different subjects was used. To predict cytomegalovirus infection status, the study combined high-throughput TCR immunosequencing, statistical association of individual TCRs with disease status, and machine learning. A later analysis re-analyzed previously published TCR beta repertoires from several hundred donors and added high-resolution HLA genotyping to study TCR occurrence patterns. Rather than using new phenotypic data, the later analysis identified candidate immune exposures from TCR beta sequences and from how often those sequences occurred across donors. To decide whether each TCR beta V gene segment behaved as functional or pseudogenic, an earlier analysis of some 600 of the donors relied on high-throughput TCR beta sequencing. Donor age, sex, ethnicity and CMV serostatus were compiled alongside the repertoire data. A later genetic analysis took genome-wide SNP genotypes for about three fifths of the 666 donors and used that subset as a discovery cohort. All discovery cohort repertoires had been generated on a single sequencing platform. Class I and class II HLA loci were covered by the typing at four-digit resolution. Typing coverage varied by locus: roughly 629-640 donors for A, B, C, DRB1 and DQB1; under 550 for DQA1; some 610 for DPA1; around 490 for DPB1. Roughly five DR-DQ haplotypes were treated as single units for association and clustering because of strong linkage in the cohort. Among roughly 370 genotyped donors of the cohort, an average of approximately 240,000 unique TCR beta nucleotide sequences were sequenced per donor, roughly 18% of them non-productive. Findings and caveats that apply to the study as a whole: Most CMV-associated TCR beta chains appeared to be HLA-restricted in a later analysis, and the HLA associations seemed to be driven largely by CMV exposure. The study gave a list of 150 to 200 TCR beta chains associated with cytomegalovirus. At a false discovery rate of 0.05, a later analysis linked about 17,000 TCR beta sequences to specific HLA alleles. According to a later analysis, TCR association rates differed among HLA loci, with DRB1 alleles showing the most associated TCRs and HLA-C alleles showing the fewest. According to a later analysis, parvovirus B19, influenza, CMV and Epstein-Barr virus appeared linked to several top co-occurrence clusters. For the cohort, immune exposure information was limited to CMV serostatus. HLA typing was unavailable for some donors at each locus, so association tests used only the typed subset. A later genetic analysis associated a missense DCLRE1C variant with V-gene and J-gene trimming of TCR beta chains, and an independent cohort replicated the association. Compared with equally common non-associated chains, HLA-associated TCR beta chains in a later analysis were more clonally expanded and had lower generation probabilities. A cluster of highly shared sequence variants was judged likely to be a technical artifact of the sequencing pipeline. The authors suggested that the approach could potentially be extended to other disease states and immunological phenotypes. Because the 87-base-pair reads could not distinguish some IMGT-functional V segments, including TRBV6-2 and TRBV6-3, those segments were excluded. Compared with the approximately 720-donor mean, donors in an Asian-associated ancestry cluster had fewer N-insertions in productive TCRs, according to a later genetic analysis. A further reported finding was that TCR beta sequences accurately predicted the HLA-A and HLA-B alleles for most subjects in the first cohort. In vitro tests confirmed that a few of the cytomegalovirus-associated TCR beta chains recognize cytomegalovirus antigens. Most TCR sequences were seen in very few donors, while some public TCRs were found in many individuals. When HLA alleles, especially DR and DQ, strongly co-occurred, attributing TCR associations to individual alleles was difficult. Some 15 rarely observed V segments, including chromosome 9 orphons, were excluded from the earlier analysis of approximately 500 of the donors because counts were too low. Only TCR beta chains were sequenced in this cohort, and the absence of alpha or paired-chain data limited detectable features. Roughly uniform sequencing depth across donors was assumed in presence/absence analyses, although this assumption may not hold. Linkage disequilibrium might explain the correlated functional status among segregating V segments, but an unknown experimental factor could not be ruled out. Broadly in line with IMGT annotations, most TCR beta V segments showed up in productive rearrangements about 87% or about 30% of the time in an earlier analysis of under 700 of the donors. The classifier was reported to diagnose cytomegalovirus status with high specificity and sensitivity in both the original cohort and the validation cohort.

The receptor was isolated from a man between 18 and 35 years old in good health and CMV-seronegative. The sequencing input was PBMCs. This sequence uses TRBV6-5 and TRBJ2-7, and 7 bases in between align with TRBD1. The DNA sequence follows: TGTGCCAGCAGTTACGAGTACAGGGGTACAAGCGAGCAGTACTTC. It translates as CASSYEYRGTSEQYF.